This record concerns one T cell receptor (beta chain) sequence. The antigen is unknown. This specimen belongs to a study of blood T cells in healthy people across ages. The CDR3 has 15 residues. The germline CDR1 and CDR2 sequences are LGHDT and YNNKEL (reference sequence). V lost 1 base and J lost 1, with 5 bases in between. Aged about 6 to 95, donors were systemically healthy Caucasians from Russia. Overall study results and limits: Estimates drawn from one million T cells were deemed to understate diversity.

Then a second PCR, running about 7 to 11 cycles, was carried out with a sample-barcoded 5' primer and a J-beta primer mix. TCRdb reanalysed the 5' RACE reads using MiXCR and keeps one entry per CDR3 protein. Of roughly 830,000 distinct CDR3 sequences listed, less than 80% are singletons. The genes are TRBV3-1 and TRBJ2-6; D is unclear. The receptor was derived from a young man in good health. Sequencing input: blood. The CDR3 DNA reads TGTGCCAGCAGCCAAGCTCAGTCTGGGGCCAACGTCCTGACTTTC. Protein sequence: CASSQAQSGANVLTF.